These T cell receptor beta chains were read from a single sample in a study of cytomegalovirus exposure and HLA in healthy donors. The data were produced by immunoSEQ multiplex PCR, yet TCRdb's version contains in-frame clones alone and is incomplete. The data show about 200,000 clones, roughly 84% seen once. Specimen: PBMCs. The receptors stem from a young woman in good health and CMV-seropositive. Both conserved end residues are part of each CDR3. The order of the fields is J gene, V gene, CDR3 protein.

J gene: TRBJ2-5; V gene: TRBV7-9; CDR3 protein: CASSLGGVVETQYF
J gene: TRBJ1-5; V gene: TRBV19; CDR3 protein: CASSLDRGLIQPQHF
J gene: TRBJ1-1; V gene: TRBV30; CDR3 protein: CAWSDRRTEAFF
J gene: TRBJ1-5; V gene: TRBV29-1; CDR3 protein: CSVHPEVFGEGSNQPQHF
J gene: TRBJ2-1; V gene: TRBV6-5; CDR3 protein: CASSLTSAAYNEQFF
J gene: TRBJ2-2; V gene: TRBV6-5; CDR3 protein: CASRYGGPNTGELFF
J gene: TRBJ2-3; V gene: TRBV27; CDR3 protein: CASSSPASGSADTQYF
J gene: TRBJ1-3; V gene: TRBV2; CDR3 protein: CATTETVAGNTIYF
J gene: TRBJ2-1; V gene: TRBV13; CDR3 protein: CASSLAGGPSINEQFF
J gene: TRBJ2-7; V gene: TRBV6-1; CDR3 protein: CASSELVTVLVYEQYF
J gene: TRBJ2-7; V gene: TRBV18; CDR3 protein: CASSPGPGKQYF
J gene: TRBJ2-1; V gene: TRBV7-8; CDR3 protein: CASSSPLGQNNEQFF
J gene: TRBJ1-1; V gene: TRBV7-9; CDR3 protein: CASSPPGGTEAFF
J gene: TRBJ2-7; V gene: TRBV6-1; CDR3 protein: CASNKSSRRDHEQYF
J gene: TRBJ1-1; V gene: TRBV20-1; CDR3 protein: CSARELVEAFF
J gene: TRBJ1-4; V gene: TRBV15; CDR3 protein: CATSRGEIATNEKLFF
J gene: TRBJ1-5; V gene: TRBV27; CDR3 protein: CASSLTGGSNQPQHF
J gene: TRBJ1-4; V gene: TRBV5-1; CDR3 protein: CASSLGQGSYEKLFF
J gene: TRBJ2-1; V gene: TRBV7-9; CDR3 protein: CASSLAGVDNEQFF
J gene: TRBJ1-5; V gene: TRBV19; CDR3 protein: CASEHSNQPQHF
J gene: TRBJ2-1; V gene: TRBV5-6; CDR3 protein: CASSLRGQGAPYNEQFF
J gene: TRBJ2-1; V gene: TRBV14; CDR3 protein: CASSQVPGTSGRTFYNEQFF
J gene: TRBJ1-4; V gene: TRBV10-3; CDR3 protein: CAISEWATGNEKLFF
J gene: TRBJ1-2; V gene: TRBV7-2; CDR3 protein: CASSFQVGLGNYGYTF
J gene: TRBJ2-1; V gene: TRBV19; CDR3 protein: CASSKLANEQFF
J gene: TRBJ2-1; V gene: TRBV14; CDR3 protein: CASSHFTGLAGLDEQFF
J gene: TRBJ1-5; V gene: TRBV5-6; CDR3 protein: CASSLWRGSNQPQHF
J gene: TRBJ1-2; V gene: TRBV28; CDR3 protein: CASSLPGYGYTF
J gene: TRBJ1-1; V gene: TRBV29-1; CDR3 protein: CSVEEGSSSTEAFF
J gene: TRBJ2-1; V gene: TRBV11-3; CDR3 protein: CASSILAGYEQFF
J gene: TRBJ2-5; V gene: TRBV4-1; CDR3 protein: CASSQEVTFQETQYF
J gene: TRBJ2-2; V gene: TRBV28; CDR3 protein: CASSLFLAGVGELFF
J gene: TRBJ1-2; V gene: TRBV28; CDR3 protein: CASSLPTGLKNGYTF
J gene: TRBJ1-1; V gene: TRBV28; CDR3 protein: CASSIARGAFF
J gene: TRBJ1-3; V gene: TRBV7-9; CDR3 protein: CASSLAFQVTGNTIYF
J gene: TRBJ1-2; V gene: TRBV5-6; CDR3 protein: CASSPRDRGLGYTF
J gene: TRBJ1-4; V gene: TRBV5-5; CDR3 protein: CASSLFIGENEKLFF
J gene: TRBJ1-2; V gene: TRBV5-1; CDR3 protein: CASSPDRDWDGYTF
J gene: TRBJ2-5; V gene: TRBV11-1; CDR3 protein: CASSSHRETQYF
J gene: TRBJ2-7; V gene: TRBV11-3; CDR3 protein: CASSLHLGTENFRSSYEQYF
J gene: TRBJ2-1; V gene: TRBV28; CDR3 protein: CASTGLYNEQFF
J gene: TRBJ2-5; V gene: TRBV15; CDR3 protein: CATSRQRGGETQYF
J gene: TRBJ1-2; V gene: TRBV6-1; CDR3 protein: CASRLQGWEGYTF
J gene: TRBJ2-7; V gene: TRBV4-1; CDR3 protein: CASSPRTSGGLEEQYF
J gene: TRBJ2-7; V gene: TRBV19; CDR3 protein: CASNSQSSYEQYF
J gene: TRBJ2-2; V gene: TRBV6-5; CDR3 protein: CASGDTGELFF
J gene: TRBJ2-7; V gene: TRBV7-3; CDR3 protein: CASSLGASAYYEQYF
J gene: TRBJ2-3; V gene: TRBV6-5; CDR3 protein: CAVQGSTDTQYF
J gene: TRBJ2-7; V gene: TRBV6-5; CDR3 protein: CASIGKDRGVHEQYF
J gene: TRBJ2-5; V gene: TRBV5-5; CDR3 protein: CASSLGTSGFQETQYF
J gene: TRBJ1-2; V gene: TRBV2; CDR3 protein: CASSFDRVDGYTF
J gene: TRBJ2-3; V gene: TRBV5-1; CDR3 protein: CASSLDYRGVTDTQYF
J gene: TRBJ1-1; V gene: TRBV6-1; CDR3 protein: CASSFSGGYEAFF
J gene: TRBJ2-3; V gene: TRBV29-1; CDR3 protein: CSGSGLAGITDTQYF
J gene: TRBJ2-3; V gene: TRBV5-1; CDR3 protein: CASSWSGRTGTDTQYF
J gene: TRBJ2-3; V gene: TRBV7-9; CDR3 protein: CASSLSGISPDTQYF
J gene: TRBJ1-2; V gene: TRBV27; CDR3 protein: CASSLRGRNYGYTF